The clone carrying this T cell receptor (beta chain) was seen a handful of times. These data are taken from a study of T cell changes during pregnancy in multiple sclerosis. Trimming cost V 4 bases and J 2 bases; bases outside gene matches: 9. CDR1 and CDR2 (germline): MDHEN, SYDVKM. The CDR3 has 17 amino acids. Assay: immunoSEQ multiplex PCR; the TCRdb copy retains only in-frame clones and omits some. Altogether under 30,000 clones are present, approximately 90% being singletons, with the ten largest covering over 3%. The chain combines TRBV28 with TRBJ2-3; 10 bases are shared with TRBD2. The sequence came from a female donor in good health, enrolled as a control in a pregnancy study. Sequences were derived from CD4+ T cells from peripheral blood mononuclear cells, sampled in the first trimester of pregnancy. CDR3 sequence: CASSSPYGLADTDTQYF. In nucleotides, the CDR3 is TGTGCCAGCAGTTCACCTTACGGACTAGCGGACACAGATACGCAGTATTTT.